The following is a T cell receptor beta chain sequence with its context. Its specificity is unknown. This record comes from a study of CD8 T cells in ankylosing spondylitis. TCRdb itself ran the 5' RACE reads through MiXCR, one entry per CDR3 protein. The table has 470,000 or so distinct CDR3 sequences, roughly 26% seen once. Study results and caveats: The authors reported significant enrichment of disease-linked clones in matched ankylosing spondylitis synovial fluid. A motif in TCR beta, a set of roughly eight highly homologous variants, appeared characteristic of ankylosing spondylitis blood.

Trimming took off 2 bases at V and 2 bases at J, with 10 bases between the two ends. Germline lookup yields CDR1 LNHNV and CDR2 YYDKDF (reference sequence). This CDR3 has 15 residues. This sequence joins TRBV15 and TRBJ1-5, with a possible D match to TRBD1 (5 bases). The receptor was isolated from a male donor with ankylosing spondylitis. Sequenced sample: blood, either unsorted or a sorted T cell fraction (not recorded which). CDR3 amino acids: CATSRISGGNQPQHF. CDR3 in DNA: TGTGCCACCAGCAGAATTTCGGGGGGCAATCAGCCCCAGCATTTT. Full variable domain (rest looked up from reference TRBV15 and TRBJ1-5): DAMVIQNPRYQVTQFGKPVTLSCSQTLNHNVMYWYQQKSSQAPKLLFHYYDKDFNNEADTPDNFQSRRPNTSFCFLDIRSPGLGDTAMYLCATSRISGGNQPQHFGDGTRLSIL.